In this sample, the clone carrying this T cell receptor (beta chain) turned up a few times. Its target is not known. The source of the sample is a study of T cells in Graves' hyperthyroidism and ophthalmopathy. Whole-study results and caveats: Blood also contained most expanded thyroid clonotypes above 0.001. Separation of ophthalmopathy from stable hyperthyroidism was achieved by a 13 V-J model.

Using RNA transcripts as the source, TCR beta CDR3 regions were amplified. The study used the HTBI primer set for a first-round RT-PCR of the TCR CDR3. MiXCR, run by TCRdb on the multiplex PCR reads, gives a single entry per CDR3 protein. The sample holds 390,000 or so distinct CDR3 sequences, roughly 14% seen once. Out of 8.5 to 10 ml of fresh peripheral blood came the PBMCs. The specimen sequenced was blood. The receptor was derived from a man between 18 and 29 years old with Graves' ophthalmopathy.

As DNA, the CDR3 is TGTGCCAGCAGCTTGGCCGAGGTTTCACACGAGCAGTACTTC. Translated, it gives CASSLAEVSHEQYF. The J gene is TRBJ2-7, the V gene TRBV5-4; D not certain. V dropped 0 bases and J dropped 5 bases, with 12 bases sitting between them. CDR1 is SGHNT, CDR2 YYREEE, per germline (reference sequence). The CDR3 sequence is 14 residues long.